The subject of this entry is one TCR beta chain. Its cognate antigen is unknown. Unmatched junction bases numbered 16, after V lost 6 bases and J lost 9 bases. The CDR3 sequence is 15 residues long. Germline values: CDR1 MDHEN, CDR2 SYDVKM. These data belong to a study of T cell clones after liver transplantation. Study-wide context: TCRbeta sequencing after a pre-transplant mixed lymphocyte reaction identified graft-donor-reactive clones, later tracked in post-transplant blood.

Findings of the study overall: In most of the 8 subjects, circulating graft-donor-reactive CD4 TCRbeta sequences fell significantly after transplant. Graft donor-reactive T cells possibly entered the graft instead of undergoing deletion.

CD3+CD4+ and CD3+CD8+ cells were FACS-sorted from thawed unstimulated PBMCs. The data were produced by immunoSEQ multiplex PCR, yet TCRdb's version contains in-frame clones alone and is incomplete. This table has 85,000 to 130,000 clones, approximately 78% appearing once. The rearrangement joins TRBV28 to TRBJ2-7, with 8 bases matching TRBD1. The clonotype comes from a human donor who received a liver transplant. The specimen was CD4+ T cells from blood, collected before liver transplant. The CDR3 DNA is TGTGCCAGCAGAACCCAGACCGGGACAGGTGGGAGGCAGTACTTC. Amino acids: CASRTQTGTGGRQYF.